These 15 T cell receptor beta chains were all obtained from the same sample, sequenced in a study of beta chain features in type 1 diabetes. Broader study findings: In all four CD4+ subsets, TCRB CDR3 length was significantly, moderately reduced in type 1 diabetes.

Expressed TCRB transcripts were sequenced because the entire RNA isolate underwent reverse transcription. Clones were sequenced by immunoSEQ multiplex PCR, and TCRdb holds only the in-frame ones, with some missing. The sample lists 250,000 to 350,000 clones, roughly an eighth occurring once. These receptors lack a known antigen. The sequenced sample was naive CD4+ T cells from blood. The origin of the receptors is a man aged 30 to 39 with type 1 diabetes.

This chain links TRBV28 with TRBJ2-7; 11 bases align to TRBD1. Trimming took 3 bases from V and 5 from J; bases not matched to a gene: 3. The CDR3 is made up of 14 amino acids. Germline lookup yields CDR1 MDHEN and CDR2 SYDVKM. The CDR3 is CASSLDRGQNEQYF. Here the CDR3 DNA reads TGTGCCAGCAGTTTGGACAGGGGGCAAAACGAGCAGTACTTC.

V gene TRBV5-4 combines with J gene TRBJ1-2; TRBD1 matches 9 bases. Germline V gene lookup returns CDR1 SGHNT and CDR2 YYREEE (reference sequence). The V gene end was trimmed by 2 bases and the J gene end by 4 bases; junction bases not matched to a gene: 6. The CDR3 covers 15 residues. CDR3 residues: CASSLATGGTYGYTF. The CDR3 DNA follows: TGTGCCAGCAGCTTAGCGACAGGGGGTACCTATGGCTACACCTTC.

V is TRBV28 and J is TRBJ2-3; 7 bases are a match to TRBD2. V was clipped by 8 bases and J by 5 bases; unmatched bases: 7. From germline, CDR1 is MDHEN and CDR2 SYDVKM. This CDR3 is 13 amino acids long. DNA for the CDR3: TGTGCCAGCCTGGAGGGAGGGAAAGATACGCAGTATTTT. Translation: CASLEGGKDTQYF.

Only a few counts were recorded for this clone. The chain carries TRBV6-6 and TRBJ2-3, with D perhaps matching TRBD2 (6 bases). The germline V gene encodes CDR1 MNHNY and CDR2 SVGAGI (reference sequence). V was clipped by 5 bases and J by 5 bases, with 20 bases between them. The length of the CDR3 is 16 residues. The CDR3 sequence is CASSGQGGPGGDTQYF. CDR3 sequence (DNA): TGTGCCAGCAGTGGGCAGGGAGGACCTGGTGGAGATACGCAGTATTTT.

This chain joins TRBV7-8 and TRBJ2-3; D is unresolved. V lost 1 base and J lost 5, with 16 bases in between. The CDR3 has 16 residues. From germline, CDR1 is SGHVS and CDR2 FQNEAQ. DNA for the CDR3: TGTGCCAGCAGCTTAGGGGCGTACCTAACGAGAGATACGCAGTATTTT. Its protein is CASSLGAYLTRDTQYF.

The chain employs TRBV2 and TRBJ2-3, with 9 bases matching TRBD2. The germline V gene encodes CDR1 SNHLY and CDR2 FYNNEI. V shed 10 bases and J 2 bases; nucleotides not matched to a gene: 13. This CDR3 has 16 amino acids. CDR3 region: CANRPVQREDTDTQYF. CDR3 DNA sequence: TGTGCCAACCGTCCCGTCCAGCGGGAGGACACAGATACGCAGTATTTT.

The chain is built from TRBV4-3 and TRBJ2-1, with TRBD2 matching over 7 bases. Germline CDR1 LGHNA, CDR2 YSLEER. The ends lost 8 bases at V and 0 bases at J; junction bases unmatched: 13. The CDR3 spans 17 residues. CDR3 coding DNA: TGCGCCAGCGACCATCATCCGCGGGAGTCCTCCTACAATGAGCAGTTCTTC. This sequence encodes CASDHHPRESSYNEQFF.

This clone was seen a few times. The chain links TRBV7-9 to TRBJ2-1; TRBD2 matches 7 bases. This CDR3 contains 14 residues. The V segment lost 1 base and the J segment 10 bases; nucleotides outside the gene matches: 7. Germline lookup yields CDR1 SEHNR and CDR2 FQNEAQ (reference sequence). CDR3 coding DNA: TGTGCCAGCAGCTTAGTTGCGGGAGTGGCAGAGCAGTTCTTC. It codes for CASSLVAGVAEQFF.

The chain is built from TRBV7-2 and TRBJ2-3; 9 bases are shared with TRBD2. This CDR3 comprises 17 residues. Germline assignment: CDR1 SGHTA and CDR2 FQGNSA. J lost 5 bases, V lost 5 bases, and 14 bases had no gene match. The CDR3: CASSRSTAGGPGDTQYF. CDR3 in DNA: TGTGCCAGCAGCCGTTCGACTGCGGGAGGGCCGGGAGATACGCAGTATTTT.

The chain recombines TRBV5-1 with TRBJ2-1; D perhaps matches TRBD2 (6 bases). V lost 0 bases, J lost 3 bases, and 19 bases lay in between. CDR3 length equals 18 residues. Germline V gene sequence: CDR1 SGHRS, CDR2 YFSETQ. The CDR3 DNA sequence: TGCGCCAGCAGCTTGGTCTTGTGGAATAGCGGCAACTACAATGAGCAGTTCTTC. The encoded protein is CASSLVLWNSGNYNEQFF. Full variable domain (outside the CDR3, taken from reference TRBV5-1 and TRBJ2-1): KAGVTQTPRYLIKTRGQQVTLSCSPISGHRSVSWYQQTPGQGLQFLFEYFSETQRNKGNFPGRFSGRQFSNSRSEMNVSTLELGDSALYLCASSLVLWNSGNYNEQFFGPGTRLTVL.

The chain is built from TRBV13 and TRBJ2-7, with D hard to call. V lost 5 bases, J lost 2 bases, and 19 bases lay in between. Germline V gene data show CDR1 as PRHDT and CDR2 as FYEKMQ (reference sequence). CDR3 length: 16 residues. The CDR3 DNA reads TGTGCCAGCAGCCGACGAGCCCCAGGAAGCACCTACGAGCAGTACTTC. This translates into CASSRRAPGSTYEQYF.

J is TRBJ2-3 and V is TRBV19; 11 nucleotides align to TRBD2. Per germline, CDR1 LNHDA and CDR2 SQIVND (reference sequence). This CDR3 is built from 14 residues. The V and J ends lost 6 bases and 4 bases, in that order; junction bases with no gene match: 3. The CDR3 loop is CASRLAGGADTQYF. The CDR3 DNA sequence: TGTGCCAGTAGGCTAGCGGGAGGAGCAGATACGCAGTATTTT.

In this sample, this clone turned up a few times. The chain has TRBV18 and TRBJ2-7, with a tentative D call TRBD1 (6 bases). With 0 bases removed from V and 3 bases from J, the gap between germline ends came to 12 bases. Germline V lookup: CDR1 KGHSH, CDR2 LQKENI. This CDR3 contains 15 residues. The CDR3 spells CASSPPGAGNYEQYF. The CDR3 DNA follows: TGTGCCAGCTCACCACCGGGGGCAGGAAACTACGAGCAGTACTTC. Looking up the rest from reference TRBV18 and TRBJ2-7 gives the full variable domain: NAGVMQNPRHLVRRRGQEARLRCSPMKGHSHVYWYRQLPEEGLKFMVYLQKENIIDESGMPKERFSAEFPKEGPSILRIQQVVRGDSAAYFCASSPPGAGNYEQYFGPGTRLTVT.

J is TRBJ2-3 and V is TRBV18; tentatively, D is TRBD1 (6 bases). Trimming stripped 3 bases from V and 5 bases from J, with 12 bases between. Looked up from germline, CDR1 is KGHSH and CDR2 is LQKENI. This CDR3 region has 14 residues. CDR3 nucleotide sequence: TGTGCCAGCTCACCTTCAGGGGCCGGAGATACGCAGTATTTT. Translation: CASSPSGAGDTQYF.

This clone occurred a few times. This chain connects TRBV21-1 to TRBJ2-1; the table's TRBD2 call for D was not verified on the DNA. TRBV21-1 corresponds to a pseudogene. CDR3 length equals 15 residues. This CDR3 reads CASSKLREGYNEQFF. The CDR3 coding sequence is TGTGCCAGCAGCAAATTGCGGGAGGGGTACAATGAGCAGTTCTTC.